This entry lists 29 T cell receptor beta chains sequenced from one sample in a study of T-cell reconstitution after alpha-beta-depleted transplantation in children. The authors prepared the TCRbeta library with unique molecular identifiers. TCRdb recomputed calls from the PCR reads with MiXCR, one row per CDR3 protein. The table includes around 580,000 distinct CDR3 sequences, 25% to 30% detected once. The sequencing used PBMCs, collected before TCRalphabeta/CD19-depleted stem cell transplant. The receptors were sampled from a boy less than two years old with Wiskott-Aldrich syndrome, due to receive a stem cell transplant.

The chain joins TRBV20-1 to TRBJ2-1, with TRBD2 matching 8 bases. CDR3 length: 15 amino acids. Trimming took 3 bases from V and 3 from J; bases not matched to a gene: 7. Germline values: CDR1 DFQATT, CDR2 SNEGSKA (reference sequence). CDR3 coding DNA: TGCAGTGCTAGTACGAGCGGGAGAAACTACAATGAGCAGTTCTTC. Protein sequence: CSASTSGRNYNEQFF.

The V and J genes are TRBV4-1 and TRBJ1-4, with D possibly TRBD1 on 6 matching bases. The CDR3 spans 18 residues. V was cut by 0 bases and J by 3 bases, with 17 bases left in between. Germline CDR1 reads MGHRA; CDR2 reads YSYEKL. CDR3 protein: CASSQEGRGHSANEKLFF. The CDR3, as DNA: TGCGCCAGCAGCCAAGAAGGGCGGGGGCACTCCGCTAATGAAAAACTGTTTTTT.

CDR3 in DNA: TGCGCCAGCAGCTTGGTCGCCCTACGGGGACTAGCGGGACAAGAGACCCAGTACTTC. It specifies CASSLVALRGLAGQETQYF. V is TRBV5-1 and J is TRBJ2-5, with 13 bases identical to TRBD2. Germline V gene data show CDR1 as SGHRS and CDR2 as YFSETQ. The V and J ends lost 0 bases and 2 bases, in that order; junction bases with no gene match: 10. The CDR3 loop spans 19 amino acids.

This clonotype showed up just a few times. This chain links TRBV5-1 with TRBJ2-7, with D unresolved. Germline V gene lookup returns CDR1 SGHRS and CDR2 YFSETQ. Trimming removed 4 bases from V and 2 bases from J, with 13 bases in between. The CDR3 spans 14 residues. CDR3 nucleotide sequence: TGCGCCAGCAGCGGAACAATTGGGACCTACGAGCAGTACTTC. Residues: CASSGTIGTYEQYF.

The chain couples TRBV5-6 to TRBJ1-2; 8 bases are a match to TRBD1. Germline CDR1 and CDR2: SGHDT and YYEEEE. The CDR3 covers 14 residues. With 2 bases clipped from V and 7 bases from J, the junction kept 7 bases outside the gene matches. For the CDR3, the DNA is TGTGCCAGCAGCTTACGGGACAGGACGTCTGGCTACACCTTC. Its protein product is CASSLRDRTSGYTF.

This chain joins TRBV5-1 and TRBJ2-1; 14 nucleotides agree with TRBD2. From germline, CDR1 is SGHRS and CDR2 YFSETQ. CDR3 size: 16 residues. V shed 4 bases and J 7 bases; nucleotides not matched to a gene: 7. The chain's CDR3 is CASSLGTSGSINEQFF. The CDR3 bases are TGCGCCAGCAGCCTTGGGACTAGCGGGAGTATAAATGAGCAGTTCTTC.

There are a few counts of this clonotype. The gene calls are TRBV5-4 and TRBJ2-1; D gene ambiguous. CDR3 length equals 12 residues. The germline V gene has CDR1 SGHNT and CDR2 YYREEE (reference sequence). V shed 5 bases and J shed 2 bases, with 5 bases lying between them. CDR3 coding DNA: TGTGCCAGCAGTCACCCCTACAATGAGCAGTTCTTC. Protein product: CASSHPYNEQFF.

The chain links TRBV5-1 to TRBJ2-1; 9 bases match TRBD2. Germline assignment: CDR1 SGHRS and CDR2 YFSETQ. Germline trimming cut 0 bases from V and 4 bases from J; bases unmatched to any gene: 5. The CDR3 totals 16 residues. The CDR3 DNA is TGCGCCAGCAGCTTGGCTTCTAGCGGGAAATACAATGAGCAGTTCTTC. This codes for CASSLASSGKYNEQFF. The variable domain in full, with the rest retrieved from reference TRBV5-1 and TRBJ2-1, is KAGVTQTPRYLIKTRGQQVTLSCSPISGHRSVSWYQQTPGQGLQFLFEYFSETQRNKGNFPGRFSGRQFSNSRSEMNVSTLELGDSALYLCASSLASSGKYNEQFFGPGTRLTVL.

The chain carries TRBV15 and TRBJ2-3; 14 positions agree with TRBD2. Germline trimming cut 0 bases from V and 5 bases from J; bases unmatched to any gene: 4. From germline, CDR1 is LNHNV and CDR2 YYDKDF (reference sequence). This CDR3 has 17 amino acids. CDR3 protein: CATSREGLAGARDTQYF. The CDR3, as DNA: TGTGCCACCAGCAGAGAGGGACTAGCGGGAGCTCGAGATACGCAGTATTTT.

The chain employs TRBV5-1 and TRBJ2-1, with 11 bases that match TRBD2. The germline V gene has CDR1 SGHRS and CDR2 YFSETQ. V was clipped by 0 bases and J by 8 bases; unmatched bases: 4. The CDR3 length is 15 residues. Here the CDR3 DNA reads TGCGCCAGCAGCTTGGGCGGGACTAGCGGCTATGAGCAGTTCTTC. It is translated as CASSLGGTSGYEQFF.

The chain combines TRBV5-1 with TRBJ2-3; 12 bases are shared with TRBD2. The germline V gene has CDR1 SGHRS and CDR2 YFSETQ. The CDR3 runs 19 residues. J gave up 4 bases and V 4 bases, and 16 bases lay outside the gene matches. The CDR3: CASSRDRRLAGEGADTQYF. The CDR3 bases are TGCGCCAGCAGCCGAGACCGAAGACTAGCGGGAGAGGGCGCAGATACGCAGTATTTT.

This clonotype was observed a few times. This sequence joins TRBV7-8 and TRBJ1-5, with D perhaps TRBD1 (5 bases). Germline V gene lookup returns CDR1 SGHVS and CDR2 FQNEAQ. V lost 5 bases and J lost 5, with 16 bases in between. The CDR3 is 15 residues long. This CDR3 is CASSHAGGWDQPQHF. The CDR3, as DNA: TGTGCCAGCAGCCACGCCGGGGGTTGGGATCAGCCCCAGCATTTT.

This clonotype has a handful of counts. The rearrangement links TRBV12-3 or TRBV12-4 to TRBJ1-2; a possible D gene is TRBD1 (5 bases). The CDR3 runs 14 residues. The V end was cut by 4 bases, the J end by 5 bases, with 14 bases between. The CDR3 bases are TGTGCCAGCAGTTCCCCCTGGGGGAGGTATGGCTACACCTTC. Its translation: CASSSPWGRYGYTF.

This clonotype was observed a handful of times. The chain employs TRBV20-1 and TRBJ1-2, with TRBD1 identical over 10 bases. This CDR3 has 16 amino acids. The germline gives CDR1 DFQATT, CDR2 SNEGSKA (reference sequence). With V trimmed by 1 base and J by 2 bases, 7 bases remained unmatched. CDR3 protein: CSARGGQGTRNYGYTF. The CDR3 nucleotides are TGCAGTGCTAGAGGGGGACAGGGGACTAGGAACTATGGCTACACCTTC.

The CDR3 is CAWSVRGDTEAFF. The CDR3 coding sequence is TGTGCCTGGAGTGTAAGGGGAGACACTGAAGCTTTCTTT. The chain combines TRBV30 with TRBJ1-1, with a possible D match to TRBD1 (5 bases). Trimming took off 0 bases at V and 3 bases at J, with 8 bases between the two ends. The CDR3 is made up of 13 amino acids. Germline lookup yields CDR1 GTSNPN and CDR2 SVGIG (reference sequence).

The rearrangement links TRBV9 to TRBJ1-2; D gene unclear. Germline assignment: CDR1 SGDLS and CDR2 YYNGEE. The CDR3 loop spans 16 amino acids. Deletions cut 0 bases from V and 8 bases from J, with 20 bases between. The CDR3 is CASSVDGRITVGGYTF. The CDR3, as DNA: TGTGCCAGCAGCGTAGACGGCAGAATAACCGTGGGGGGCTACACCTTC.

This clonotype was recorded a few times. J is TRBJ1-4 and V is TRBV5-1; D unresolved. Germline values: CDR1 SGHRS, CDR2 YFSETQ. The CDR3 sequence is 13 residues long. Trimming removed 5 bases from V and 8 bases from J, with 13 bases in between. The CDR3: CASRRGYTEKLFF. In DNA, the CDR3 is TGCGCCAGCAGACGCGGTTACACGGAAAAACTGTTTTTT.

V and J are TRBV12-3 or TRBV12-4 and TRBJ2-3; D gene uncertain. The germline V and J ends were trimmed by 5 bases and 0 bases, with 9 bases remaining between them. This CDR3 region has 14 residues. The CDR3 nucleotides are TGTGCCAGCAGTCCGTGGGCTAGCACAGATACGCAGTATTTT. Protein: CASSPWASTDTQYF.

The DNA for the CDR3 is TGTGCCAGCAGCCAAGCCTCGGGGGGCACCGGGGAGCTGTTTTTT. This sequence encodes CASSQASGGTGELFF. The chain has TRBV4-2 and TRBJ2-2; 7 bases fit TRBD2. The J segment lost 4 bases and the V segment lost 1 base, leaving 3 bases of the junction unmatched. Germline loops: CDR1 LGHNA, CDR2 YNFKEQ. CDR3 length: 15 amino acids.

The rearrangement links TRBV20-1 to TRBJ2-1; D possibly corresponds to TRBD2 (6 bases). CDR1 is DFQATT, CDR2 SNEGSKA, per germline (reference sequence). This CDR3 is built from 13 residues. V dropped 3 bases and J dropped 5 bases, with 11 bases sitting between them. The CDR3 region is CSASPGLNNEQFF. DNA of the CDR3: TGCAGTGCTAGCCCGGGACTCAACAATGAGCAGTTCTTC.

This clonotype showed up just a few times. The chain uses TRBV5-1 and TRBJ1-6; D ambiguous. Germline V CDR1 and CDR2: SGHRS, YFSETQ. The CDR3 sequence is 13 residues long. The ends were cut back, 0 bases at V and 5 bases at J, with 3 bases in the middle. The CDR3 nucleotides are TGCGCCAGCAGCTTGGCAGATAATTCACCCCTCCACTTT. Amino acid sequence: CASSLADNSPLHF. Full variable domain (rest looked up from reference TRBV5-1 and TRBJ1-6): KAGVTQTPRYLIKTRGQQVTLSCSPISGHRSVSWYQQTPGQGLQFLFEYFSETQRNKGNFPGRFSGRQFSNSRSEMNVSTLELGDSALYLCASSLADNSPLHFGNGTRLTVT.

V usage is TRBV19 and J usage is TRBJ2-2; no clear D gene. The CDR3 consists of 15 residues. Germline CDR1 and CDR2: LNHDA and SQIVND (reference sequence). The V end lost 5 bases, the J end lost 3 bases, and 13 bases lay between the germline ends. This chain's CDR3 is CASSVNTHYTGELFF. Here the CDR3 DNA reads TGTGCCAGTAGTGTGAACACCCATTACACCGGGGAGCTGTTTTTT.

The chain combines TRBV5-1 with TRBJ2-3; 10 bases line up with TRBD2. The CDR3 has 15 residues. Trimming at V came to 0 bases and at J to 5 bases, leaving 3 bases not matched to a gene. CDR1 is SGHRS, CDR2 YFSETQ, per germline. The CDR3 here is CASSLASGRQDTQYF. The CDR3 bases are TGCGCCAGCAGCTTGGCTAGCGGGAGACAAGATACGCAGTATTTT.

The J gene is TRBJ2-1, the V gene TRBV3-1; 12 positions match TRBD2. CDR3 size: 16 residues. After removal of 1 base from V and 5 bases from J, the junction contained 3 bases not matched to a gene. Per germline, CDR1 LGHDT and CDR2 YNNKEL (reference sequence). CDR3 region: CASSQATSGRNNEQFF. CDR3 sequence (DNA): TGTGCCAGCAGCCAAGCGACTAGCGGGAGAAACAATGAGCAGTTCTTC.

The chain employs TRBV5-1 and TRBJ1-2; D unresolved. Trimming shortened V by 0 bases and J by 5 bases, and 11 bases separated the two germline ends. The CDR3 has 14 amino acids. Germline values: CDR1 SGHRS, CDR2 YFSETQ. CDR3 in DNA: TGCGCCAGCAGCTTGGCCCTGGACGGTTATGGCTACACCTTC. This translates into CASSLALDGYGYTF. Using reference TRBV5-1 and TRBJ1-2 for the parts outside the CDR3, the full variable domain is KAGVTQTPRYLIKTRGQQVTLSCSPISGHRSVSWYQQTPGQGLQFLFEYFSETQRNKGNFPGRFSGRQFSNSRSEMNVSTLELGDSALYLCASSLALDGYGYTFGSGTRLTVV.

This chain links TRBV5-6 with TRBJ2-2, with D unclear. Germline lookup yields CDR1 SGHDT and CDR2 YYEEEE. Trimming cost V 1 base and J 4 bases, with 8 bases left between them. This CDR3 is built from 14 residues. The CDR3 bases are TGTGCCAGCAGCTTGACAGATTTCACCGGGGAGCTGTTTTTT. This translates into CASSLTDFTGELFF.

This sequence joins TRBV6-5 and TRBJ1-4; the D is unclear. The CDR3 has 13 residues. Germline V gene data show CDR1 as MNHEY and CDR2 as SVGAGI. V lost 0 bases and J 7 bases, leaving 6 bases between the germline ends. The CDR3 nucleotides are TGTGCCAGCAGTTACTCTGTTACTGAAAAACTGTTTTTT. Residues: CASSYSVTEKLFF.

This clonotype occurred a few times. This chain uses TRBV6-1 with TRBJ2-5; tentatively, D is TRBD1 or TRBD2 (5 bases each). V was trimmed by 6 bases and J by 0 bases, leaving 8 bases between them. The CDR3 runs to 13 residues. Germline V gene sequence: CDR1 MNHNS, CDR2 SASEGT. This CDR3 reads CASRGEYQETQYF. The CDR3 nucleotides are TGTGCCAGCAGGGGGGAATACCAAGAGACCCAGTACTTC.

The chain employs TRBV6-5 and TRBJ2-3; D assignment may be TRBD1 or TRBD2 (5 bases each). Germline V gene data show CDR1 as MNHEY and CDR2 as SVGAGI. The CDR3 runs 10 residues. Between the trimmed V and J ends, which lost 6 bases and 10 bases, there was a span of 8 bases. The CDR3 spells CASSTGPQYF. The CDR3 DNA reads TGTGCCAGCAGCACGGGACCGCAGTATTTT.